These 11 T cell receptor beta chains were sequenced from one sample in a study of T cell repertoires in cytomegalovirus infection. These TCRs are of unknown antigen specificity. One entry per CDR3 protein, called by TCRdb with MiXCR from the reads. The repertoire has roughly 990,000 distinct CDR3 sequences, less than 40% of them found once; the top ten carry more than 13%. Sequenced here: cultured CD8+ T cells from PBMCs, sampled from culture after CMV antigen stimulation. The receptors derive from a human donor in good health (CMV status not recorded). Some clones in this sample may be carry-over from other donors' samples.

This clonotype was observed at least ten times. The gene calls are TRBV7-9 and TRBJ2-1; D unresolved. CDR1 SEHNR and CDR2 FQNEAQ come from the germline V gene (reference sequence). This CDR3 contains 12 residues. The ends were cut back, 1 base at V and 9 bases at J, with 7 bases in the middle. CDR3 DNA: TGTGCCAGCAGCTTAGGGTCGACTGAGCAGTTCTTC. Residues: CASSLGSTEQFF.

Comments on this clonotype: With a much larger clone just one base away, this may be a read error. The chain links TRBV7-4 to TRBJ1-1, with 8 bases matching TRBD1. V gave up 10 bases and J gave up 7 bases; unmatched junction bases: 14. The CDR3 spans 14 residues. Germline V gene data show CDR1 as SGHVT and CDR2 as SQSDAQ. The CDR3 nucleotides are TGTGCCAACACTAATTCGGGACAGGCTATTGAAGCTTTCTTT. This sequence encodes CANTNSGQAIEAFF.

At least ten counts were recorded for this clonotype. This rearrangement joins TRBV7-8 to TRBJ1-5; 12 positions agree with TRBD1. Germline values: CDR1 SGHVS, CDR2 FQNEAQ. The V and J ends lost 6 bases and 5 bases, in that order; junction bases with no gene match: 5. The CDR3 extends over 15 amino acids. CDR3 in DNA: TGTGCCAGCAGGGCTGGGACAGGGGGCGATCAGCCCCAGCATTTT. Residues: CASRAGTGGDQPQHF.

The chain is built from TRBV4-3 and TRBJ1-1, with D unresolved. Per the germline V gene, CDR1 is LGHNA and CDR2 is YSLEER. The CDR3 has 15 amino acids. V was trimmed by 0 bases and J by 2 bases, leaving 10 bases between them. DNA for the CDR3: TGCGCCAGCAGCCAAGAAAATTGGTTTAACACTGAAGCTTTCTTT. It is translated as CASSQENWFNTEAFF.

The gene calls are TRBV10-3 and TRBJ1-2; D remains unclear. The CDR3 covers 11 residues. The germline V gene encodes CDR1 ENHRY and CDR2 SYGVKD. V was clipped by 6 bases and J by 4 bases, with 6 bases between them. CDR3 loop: CAIRDVYGYTF. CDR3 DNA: TGTGCCATCAGGGATGTCTATGGCTACACCTTC.

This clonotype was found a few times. CDR3 sequence: CASSQVEYEQYF. The DNA of the CDR3 is TGTGCCAGCAGCCAGGTAGAATACGAGCAGTACTTC. J is TRBJ2-7 and V is TRBV14; the D is unclear. The CDR3 contains 12 residues. V lost 3 bases and J 4 bases, leaving 7 bases between the germline ends. Germline CDR1 is SGHDN and CDR2 is FVKESK.

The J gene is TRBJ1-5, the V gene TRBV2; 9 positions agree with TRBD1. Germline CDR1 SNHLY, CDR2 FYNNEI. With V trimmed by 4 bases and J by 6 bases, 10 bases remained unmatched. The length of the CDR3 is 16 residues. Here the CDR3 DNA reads TGTGCCAGCAGTGTATACGTCCCGGGACAGGGTCAGCCCCAGCATTTT. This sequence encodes CASSVYVPGQGQPQHF.

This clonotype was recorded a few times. Written as DNA, the CDR3 is TGTGCCAGCAGCAACCGGGACAACCGCCAAGAGACCCAGTACTTC. This translates into CASSNRDNRQETQYF. The chain is built from TRBV7-3 and TRBJ2-5; D might be TRBD1 (6 bases). This CDR3 comprises 15 residues. Trimming stripped 5 bases from V and 1 base from J, with 14 bases between. Looked up from germline, CDR1 is SGHTA and CDR2 is FQGTGA.

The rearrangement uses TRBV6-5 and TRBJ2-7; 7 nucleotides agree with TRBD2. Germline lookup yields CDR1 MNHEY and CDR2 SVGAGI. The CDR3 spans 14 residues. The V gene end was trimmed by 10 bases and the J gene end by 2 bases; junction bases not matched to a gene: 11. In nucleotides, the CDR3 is TGTGCCACCTACGGTTCGGGGGGACCCTACGAGCAGTACGTC. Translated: CATYGSGGPYEQYV.

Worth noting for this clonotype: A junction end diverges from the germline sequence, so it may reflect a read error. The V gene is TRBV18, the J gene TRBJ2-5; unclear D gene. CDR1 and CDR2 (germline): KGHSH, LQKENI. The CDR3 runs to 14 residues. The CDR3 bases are TGTACCAGCTTCACCGGTAGTCCTAGAGAGACCCAGTACTTC. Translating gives CTSFTGSPRETQYF.

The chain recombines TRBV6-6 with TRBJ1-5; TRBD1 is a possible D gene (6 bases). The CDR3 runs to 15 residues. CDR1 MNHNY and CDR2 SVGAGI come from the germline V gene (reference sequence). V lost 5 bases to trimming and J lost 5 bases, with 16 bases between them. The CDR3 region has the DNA TGTGCCAGCAGTGTGGATCCAGGGGACGATCAGCCCCAGCATTTT. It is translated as CASSVDPGDDQPQHF.